One and the same sample provided the 31 T cell receptor beta chains below, sequenced in a study of chemoradiotherapy in HPV16-positive cancers. Method: immunoSEQ multiplex PCR; TCRdb's copy keeps in-frame clones and lacks some. Of 9,500 to 15,000 clones listed, about four fifths are singletons. The specimen was collected from a patient who underwent chemoradiotherapy. Receptors were obtained from a human donor with HPV-associated anogenital cancer.

The sample holds a few counts of this clone. The chain uses TRBV6-5 and TRBJ1-1; possibly TRBD1 for D (6 bases). Trimming took off 3 bases at V and 5 bases at J, with 13 bases between the two ends. CDR3 length: 14 amino acids. Looked up from germline, CDR1 is MNHEY and CDR2 is SVGAGI. Here the CDR3 reads CASSYAGGRTEAFF. The CDR3, as DNA: TGTGCCAGCAGTTATGCGGGGGGCCGGACTGAAGCTTTCTTT.

The chain uses TRBV11-2 and TRBJ2-7; D ambiguous. Trimming removed 5 bases at V and 3 bases at J, with 17 bases between. CDR1 and CDR2 (germline): SGHAT, FQNNGV. The CDR3 has 15 residues. CDR3: CASSPLRALNYEQYF. CDR3 nucleotides: TGTGCCAGCAGCCCCTTAAGGGCCCTGAACTACGAGCAGTACTTC.

The genes are TRBV2 and TRBJ1-2; D is ambiguous. Per the germline V gene, CDR1 is SNHLY and CDR2 is FYNNEI. CDR3 size: 13 residues. V was shortened by 2 bases and J by 3 bases, with 7 bases between the two germline ends. DNA for the CDR3: TGTGCCAGCAGTGAATCCCTATACTATGGCTACACCTTC. Translation gives CASSESLYYGYTF. Based on the CDR3 plus reference TRBV2 and TRBJ1-2, the full variable domain is EPEVTQTPSHQVTQMGQEVILRCVPISNHLYFYWYRQILGQKVEFLVSFYNNEISEKSEIFDDQFSVERPDGSNFTLKIRSTKLEDSAMYFCASSESLYYGYTFGSGTRLTVV.

The V call is TRBV7-3, the J call TRBJ2-1; maybe TRBD1 (5 bases). Trimming removed 2 bases from V and 1 base from J, with 9 bases in between. Germline V gene sequence: CDR1 SGHTA, CDR2 FQGTGA. This CDR3 comprises 15 residues. The CDR3 DNA sequence: TGTGCCAGCAGCTTAGTCCAGGGTTCCTACAATGAGCAGTTCTTC. Amino acids: CASSLVQGSYNEQFF.

The chain has TRBV11-3 and TRBJ2-5; 10 bases map to TRBD1. Germline values: CDR1 SGHNT, CDR2 YENEEA. The CDR3 runs to 15 residues. V lost 5 bases and J lost 5; bases outside the gene matches: 8. The CDR3 region is CASSLGQGVLETQYF. The DNA of the CDR3 is TGTGCCAGCAGCCTCGGACAGGGGGTTTTGGAGACCCAGTACTTC.

The chain carries TRBV11-1 and TRBJ2-1; possible D gene TRBD2, 5 bases. Deletions cut 3 bases from V and 9 bases from J, with 9 bases between. Looked up from germline, CDR1 is SGHAT and CDR2 is FQDESV (reference sequence). CDR3 length equals 12 residues. CDR3 in DNA: TGTGCCAGCAGCTTTGACGGAGGTGAGCAGTTCTTC. As protein: CASSFDGGEQFF.

In this sample, this clone turned up once. This chain connects TRBV7-2 to TRBJ2-7; 10 bases are a match to TRBD2. Germline values: CDR1 SGHTA, CDR2 FQGNSA. The V segment lost 1 base and the J segment 4 bases; nucleotides outside the gene matches: 4. This CDR3 is built from 15 residues. The CDR3 nucleotides read TGTGCCAGCAGCTTAGTTCCTAGCGGGGGTTACGAGCAGTACTTC. Protein: CASSLVPSGGYEQYF.

The J gene is TRBJ1-2, the V gene TRBV10-3; D ambiguous. V shed 2 bases and J shed 5 bases, with 15 bases lying between them. The CDR3 consists of 15 residues. Germline V gene data show CDR1 as ENHRY and CDR2 as SYGVKD. CDR3: CAISEPGLRRYGYTF. CDR3 in DNA: TGTGCCATCAGTGAGCCAGGTCTCCGCAGGTATGGCTACACCTTC.

The chain links TRBV10-1 to TRBJ1-6; no clear D. Between the trimmed V and J ends, which lost 3 bases and 6 bases, there was a span of 6 bases. The germline CDR1 and CDR2 sequences are WNHNN and SYGVQD (reference sequence). This CDR3 has 13 residues. The CDR3 sequence: CASSESFNSPLHF. CDR3 bases: TGCGCCAGCAGTGAAAGTTTTAATTCACCCCTCCACTTT.

The chain has TRBV7-8 and TRBJ1-4, with D possibly TRBD1 on 6 matching bases. Germline CDR1 and CDR2: SGHVS and FQNEAQ. The ends were cut back, 6 bases at V and 10 bases at J, with 15 bases in the middle. This CDR3 has 13 amino acids. The CDR3 nucleotides are TGTGCCAGCAGTCCAGGGGCAGTCAGAAAACTGTTTTTT. Translated: CASSPGAVRKLFF. The full variable domain, with the rest looked up from reference TRBV7-8 and TRBJ1-4, is GAGVSQSPRYKVAKRGQDVALRCDPISGHVSLFWYQQALGQGPEFLTYFQNEAQLDKSGLPSDRFFAERPEGSVSTLKIQRTQQEDSAVYLCASSPGAVRKLFFGSGTQLSVL.

This clone was counted a single time. The V call is TRBV28, the J call TRBJ2-1; maybe TRBD2 (6 bases). The ends were cut back, 7 bases at V and 0 bases at J, with 19 bases in the middle. This CDR3 has 17 amino acids. Per the germline V gene, CDR1 is MDHEN and CDR2 is SYDVKM. CDR3: CASTSSGTLSSYNEQFF. CDR3 DNA: TGTGCCAGCACATCCTCCGGGACTCTCAGCTCCTACAATGAGCAGTTCTTC.

This clone has more than one count but fewer than ten. This chain uses TRBV7-8 with TRBJ1-5; D is ambiguous. Germline CDR1 SGHVS, CDR2 FQNEAQ. With 3 bases removed from V and 1 base from J, the gap between germline ends came to 7 bases. This CDR3 has 14 amino acids. The CDR3 spells CASSFLGSNQPQHF. DNA for the CDR3: TGTGCCAGCAGCTTTCTGGGGAGCAATCAGCCCCAGCATTTT. The variable domain in full, completed from reference TRBV7-8 and TRBJ1-5, reads GAGVSQSPRYKVAKRGQDVALRCDPISGHVSLFWYQQALGQGPEFLTYFQNEAQLDKSGLPSDRFFAERPEGSVSTLKIQRTQQEDSAVYLCASSFLGSNQPQHFGDGTRLSIL.

This clone was found once. The chain carries TRBV19 and TRBJ1-5, with D tentatively TRBD1 (6 bases). The V gene's germline CDR1 is LNHDA and CDR2 SQIVND (reference sequence). Trimming removed 3 bases at V and 2 bases at J, with 14 bases between. The CDR3 spans 16 residues. Here the CDR3 DNA reads TGTGCCAGTAGTATCGGGGGGGCAGGGGGCAATCAGCCCCAGCATTTT. It translates to CASSIGGAGGNQPQHF.

The chain carries TRBV4-1 and TRBJ1-5; 11 bases agree with TRBD1. The J segment lost 0 bases and the V segment lost 4 bases, leaving 2 bases of the junction unmatched. The CDR3 is 16 amino acids. The V gene's germline CDR1 is MGHRA and CDR2 YSYEKL. CDR3 sequence reads: CASSPGQGASNQPQHF. Written as DNA, the CDR3 is TGCGCCAGCAGCCCTGGACAGGGGGCTAGCAATCAGCCCCAGCATTTT.

The chain links TRBV5-1 to TRBJ1-5; D might be TRBD1 (5 bases). The CDR3 loop spans 14 amino acids. The V end lost 1 base, the J end lost 4 bases, and 9 bases lay between the germline ends. Germline-derived CDR1 and CDR2 are SGHRS and YFSETQ. CDR3 nucleotide sequence: TGCGCCAGCAGCTTGAATGGGGCTAATCAGCCCCAGCATTTT. Its translation: CASSLNGANQPQHF. Together with reference TRBV5-1 and TRBJ1-5, the CDR3 gives the full variable domain: KAGVTQTPRYLIKTRGQQVTLSCSPISGHRSVSWYQQTPGQGLQFLFEYFSETQRNKGNFPGRFSGRQFSNSRSEMNVSTLELGDSALYLCASSLNGANQPQHFGDGTRLSIL.

The chain links TRBV19 to TRBJ2-6; D call uncertain. CDR3 length equals 13 residues. Trimming left V 8 bases short and J 2 bases short, with 7 bases between. Per germline, CDR1 LNHDA and CDR2 SQIVND (reference sequence). CDR3 amino acids: CASSETGANVLTF. The CDR3 nucleotides are TGTGCCAGTTCAGAAACTGGGGCCAACGTCCTGACTTTC.

The chain's CDR3 is CASSYTYRRTDTQYF. Here the CDR3 DNA reads TGTGCCAGCAGTTACACCTACCGGCGCACAGATACGCAGTATTTT. The chain couples TRBV6-5 to TRBJ2-3; D is uncertain. Trimming cost V 2 bases and J 1 base, with 10 bases left between them. The CDR3 runs to 15 residues. Per germline, CDR1 MNHEY and CDR2 SVGAGI.

The V call is TRBV2, the J call TRBJ2-2; D is unclear. This CDR3 comprises 18 residues. The ends were cut back, 6 bases at V and 0 bases at J, with 20 bases in the middle. CDR1 SNHLY and CDR2 FYNNEI come from the germline V gene. This CDR3 is CASRDASPRKPNTGELFF. As DNA, the CDR3 is TGTGCCAGCAGGGACGCGAGCCCCCGAAAACCGAACACCGGGGAGCTGTTTTTT.

This clone was observed a few times. The rearrangement uses TRBV7-3 and TRBJ2-2; 8 bases are a match to TRBD1. The length of the CDR3 is 14 residues. The V gene end was trimmed by 5 bases and the J gene end by 4 bases; junction bases not matched to a gene: 3. Germline V CDR1 and CDR2: SGHTA, FQGTGA. CDR3 sequence reads: CASSRQGSTGELFF. The CDR3 bases are TGTGCCAGCAGCCGACAGGGGTCCACCGGGGAGCTGTTTTTT.

CDR3 DNA: TGCGCCAGCAGCCAAGAAGGGGGGGACCCCCTCCACTTT. Protein sequence: CASSQEGGDPLHF. The chain recombines TRBV4-3 with TRBJ1-6, with a weak D call TRBD1 (6 bases). The CDR3 spans 13 residues. V shed 0 bases and J shed 13 bases, with 10 bases lying between them. Per the germline V gene, CDR1 is LGHNA and CDR2 is YSLEER.

This clone was seen more than once but under ten times. The chain recombines TRBV4-1 with TRBJ1-4; D is ambiguous. V lost 3 bases to trimming and J lost 5 bases, with 10 bases between them. The CDR3 is 14 residues long. Germline CDR1 and CDR2: MGHRA and YSYEKL. The CDR3 bases are TGCGCCAGCAGCCACGACAATGGGAATGAAAAACTGTTTTTT. Translation gives CASSHDNGNEKLFF.

The sample holds a few counts of this clone. The gene calls are TRBV19 and TRBJ1-2; 10 nucleotides align to TRBD1. This CDR3 has 14 residues. V gave up 6 bases and J gave up 4 bases; unmatched junction bases: 5. CDR1 is LNHDA and CDR2 is SQIVND in the germline V gene (reference sequence). The CDR3 sequence is CASRQDRGIYGYTF. For the CDR3, the DNA is TGTGCCAGTAGACAGGACAGGGGGATCTATGGCTACACCTTC.

As to this clone: The sample contains more than one DNA sequence encoding this CDR3. The genes are TRBV5-1 and TRBJ1-4; a possible D gene is TRBD1 (5 bases). V gave up 0 bases and J gave up 7 bases, with 10 bases separating them. CDR3 length: 14 residues. The germline CDR1 and CDR2 sequences are SGHRS and YFSETQ. The DNA of the CDR3 is TGCGCCAGCAGCTTGGGGACAAAGGGTGAAAAACTGTTTTTT. Translation: CASSLGTKGEKLFF.

This clone has only one observation. The chain carries TRBV10-3 and TRBJ2-7, with D perhaps matching TRBD1 or TRBD2 (5 bases each). In germline, CDR1 is ENHRY, CDR2 SYGVKD. V dropped 2 bases and J dropped 4 bases, with 15 bases sitting between them. This CDR3 is 15 amino acids long. The CDR3 sequence: CAISERGTGGYEQYF. The CDR3 region has the DNA TGTGCCATCAGTGAGCGTGGGACGGGCGGTTACGAGCAGTACTTC.

This clone has only a few counts. The chain combines TRBV23-1 with TRBJ2-2, with D possibly matching TRBD1 (6 bases). TRBV23-1 belongs to the ORF category, with a function that is uncertain. The CDR3 runs 14 residues. Trimming shortened V by 6 bases and J by 6 bases, and 14 bases separated the two germline ends. CDR3 residues: CASRQGKRAGELFF. The CDR3 DNA sequence: TGCGCCAGCAGACAGGGAAAGAGGGCCGGGGAGCTGTTTTTT.

This clone was observed once. This chain links TRBV29-1 with TRBJ1-3; perhaps TRBD1 as D (6 bases). The CDR3 is 13 amino acids. V was pared by 4 bases and J by 2 bases, with 9 bases between. The V gene's germline CDR1 is SQVTM and CDR2 ANQGSEA. The CDR3, as DNA: TGCAGCGTTGGGGCAGGGGCTGGAAACACCATATATTTT. Encoded protein: CSVGAGAGNTIYF.

The chain carries TRBV5-4 and TRBJ2-7; 9 bases line up with TRBD2. In germline, CDR1 is SGHNT, CDR2 YYREEE (reference sequence). Losses at the gene ends were 2 bases for V and 4 bases for J; bases not matched to a gene: 10. The CDR3 has 16 amino acids. CDR3 protein: CASSFKRGATSYEQYF. CDR3 nucleotides: TGTGCCAGCAGCTTTAAGCGGGGGGCTACGTCTTACGAGCAGTACTTC.

The rearrangement links TRBV5-1 to TRBJ2-7; 13 bases are shared with TRBD2. The CDR3 has 16 amino acids. The germline V gene has CDR1 SGHRS and CDR2 YFSETQ. Unmatched junction bases numbered 9, after V lost 2 bases and J lost 7 bases. The DNA of the CDR3 is TGCGCCAGCAGCTTAGGACTAGCGGGGGCGGGACAAGAGCAGTACTTC. It yields the protein CASSLGLAGAGQEQYF.

This clone was observed once. CDR3 nucleotide sequence: TGTGCCAGCAGCTTGGAAGCGGGGGGGCCTTTTAATACGCAGTATTTT. This translates into CASSLEAGGPFNTQYF. V gene TRBV5-6 combines with J gene TRBJ2-3; 10 positions agree with TRBD2. The germline CDR1 and CDR2 sequences are SGHDT and YYEEEE. The CDR3 totals 16 residues. J was trimmed by 7 bases and V by 0 bases; bases with no gene match: 8.

This clone occurred once. J is TRBJ2-1 and V is TRBV10-3, with D possibly being TRBD2 (6 bases). CDR3 length: 16 amino acids. In germline, CDR1 is ENHRY, CDR2 SYGVKD. The ends were cut back, 0 bases at V and 0 bases at J, with 9 bases in the middle. The CDR3 nucleotides are TGTGCCATCAGTGAGTCGCCCGGGAGCTCCTACAATGAGCAGTTCTTC. Protein sequence: CAISESPGSSYNEQFF.

This chain links TRBV9 with TRBJ1-1; possible D gene TRBD1, 5 bases. The germline gives CDR1 SGDLS, CDR2 YYNGEE. The CDR3 loop spans 14 amino acids. V lost 6 bases and J 1 base, leaving 13 bases between the germline ends. The DNA for the CDR3 is TGTGCCAGCACCCCGGGGCCGGAGAACACTGAAGCTTTCTTT. It yields the protein CASTPGPENTEAFF.